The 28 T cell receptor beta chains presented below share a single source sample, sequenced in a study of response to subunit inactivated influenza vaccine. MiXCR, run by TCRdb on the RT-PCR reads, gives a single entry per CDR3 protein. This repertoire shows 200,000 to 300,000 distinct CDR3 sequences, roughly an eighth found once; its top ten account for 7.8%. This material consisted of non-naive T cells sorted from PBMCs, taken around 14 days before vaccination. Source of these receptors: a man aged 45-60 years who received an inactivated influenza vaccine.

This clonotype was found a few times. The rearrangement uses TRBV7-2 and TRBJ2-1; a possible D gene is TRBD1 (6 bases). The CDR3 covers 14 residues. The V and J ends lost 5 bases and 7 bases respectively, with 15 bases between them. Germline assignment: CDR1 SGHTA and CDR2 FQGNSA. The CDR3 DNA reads TGTGCCAGCAGCCCCCGACAGGATTTTAATGAGCAGTTCTTC. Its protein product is CASSPRQDFNEQFF.

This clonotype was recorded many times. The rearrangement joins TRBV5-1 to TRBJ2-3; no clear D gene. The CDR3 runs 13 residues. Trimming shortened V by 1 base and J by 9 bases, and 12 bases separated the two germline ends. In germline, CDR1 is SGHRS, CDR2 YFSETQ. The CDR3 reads CASSLQPAGTQYF. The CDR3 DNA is TGCGCCAGCAGCTTGCAACCCGCAGGCACGCAGTATTTT.

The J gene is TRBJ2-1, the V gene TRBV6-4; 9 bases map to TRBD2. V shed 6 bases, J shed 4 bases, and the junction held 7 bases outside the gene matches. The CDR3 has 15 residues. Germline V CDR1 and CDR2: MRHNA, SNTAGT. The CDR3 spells CASSGGRASYNEQFF. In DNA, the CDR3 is TGTGCCAGCAGCGGCGGGAGGGCCTCGTACAATGAGCAGTTCTTC.

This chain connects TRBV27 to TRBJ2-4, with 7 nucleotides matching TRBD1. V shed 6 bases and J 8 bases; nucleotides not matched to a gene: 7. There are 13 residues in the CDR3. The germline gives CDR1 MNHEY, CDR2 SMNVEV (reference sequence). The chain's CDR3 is CASSQYRGDIQYF. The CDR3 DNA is TGTGCCAGCAGCCAATACAGGGGTGACATTCAGTACTTC.

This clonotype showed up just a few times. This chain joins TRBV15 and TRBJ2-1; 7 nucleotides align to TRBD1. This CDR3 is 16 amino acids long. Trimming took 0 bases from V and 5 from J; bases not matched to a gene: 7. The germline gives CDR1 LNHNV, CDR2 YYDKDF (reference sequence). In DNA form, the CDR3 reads TGTGCCACCAGCAGAGATCCAGGGGGAAGTGACAATGAGCAGTTCTTC. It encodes CATSRDPGGSDNEQFF.

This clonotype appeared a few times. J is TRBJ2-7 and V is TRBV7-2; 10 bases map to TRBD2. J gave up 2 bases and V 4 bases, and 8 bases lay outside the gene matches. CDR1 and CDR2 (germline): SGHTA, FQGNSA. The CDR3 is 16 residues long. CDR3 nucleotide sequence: TGTGCCAGCAGCTCTACTGGGACTAGCGTGACCTACGAGCAGTACTTC. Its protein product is CASSSTGTSVTYEQYF. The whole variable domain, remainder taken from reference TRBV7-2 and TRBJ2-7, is GAGVSQSPSNKVTEKGKDVELRCDPISGHTALYWYRQSLGQGLEFLIYFQGNSAPDKSGLPSDRFSAERTGGSVSTLTIQRTQQEDSAVYLCASSSTGTSVTYEQYFGPGTRLTVT.

The CDR3 sequence is CSARRIGGTNEKLFF. As DNA, the CDR3 is TGCAGTGCCAGACGGATCGGCGGGACTAATGAAAAACTGTTTTTT. The rearrangement uses TRBV20-1 and TRBJ1-4; D gene ambiguous. Germline CDR1 DFQATT, CDR2 SNEGSKA (reference sequence). V lost 6 bases and J lost 2, with 16 bases in between. This CDR3 region has 15 residues.

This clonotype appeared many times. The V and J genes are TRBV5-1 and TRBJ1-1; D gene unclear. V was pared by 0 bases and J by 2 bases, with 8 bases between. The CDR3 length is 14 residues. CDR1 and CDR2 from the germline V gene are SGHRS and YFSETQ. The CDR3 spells CASSLATANTEAFF. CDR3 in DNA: TGCGCCAGCAGCTTGGCCACAGCTAACACTGAAGCTTTCTTT.

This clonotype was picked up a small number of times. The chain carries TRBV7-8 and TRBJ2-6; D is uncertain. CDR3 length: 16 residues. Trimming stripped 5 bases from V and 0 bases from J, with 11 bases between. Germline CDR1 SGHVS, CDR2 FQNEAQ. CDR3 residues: CASSQSVVSGANVLTF. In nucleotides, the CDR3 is TGTGCCAGCAGCCAGAGCGTGGTCTCTGGGGCCAACGTCCTGACTTTC.

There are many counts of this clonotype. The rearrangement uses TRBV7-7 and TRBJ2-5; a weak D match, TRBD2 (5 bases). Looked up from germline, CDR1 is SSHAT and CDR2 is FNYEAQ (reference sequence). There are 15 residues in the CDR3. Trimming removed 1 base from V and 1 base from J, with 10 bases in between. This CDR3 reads CASSLGSGPQETQYF. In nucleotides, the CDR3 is TGTGCCAGCAGCTTAGGGAGCGGCCCCCAAGAGACCCAGTACTTC.

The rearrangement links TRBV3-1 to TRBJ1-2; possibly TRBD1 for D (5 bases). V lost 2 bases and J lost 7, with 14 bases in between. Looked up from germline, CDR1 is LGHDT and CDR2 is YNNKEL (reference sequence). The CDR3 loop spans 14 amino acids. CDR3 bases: TGTGCCAGCAGCCAACTACAAACAGGTCTTGGCTACACCTTC. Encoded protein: CASSQLQTGLGYTF.

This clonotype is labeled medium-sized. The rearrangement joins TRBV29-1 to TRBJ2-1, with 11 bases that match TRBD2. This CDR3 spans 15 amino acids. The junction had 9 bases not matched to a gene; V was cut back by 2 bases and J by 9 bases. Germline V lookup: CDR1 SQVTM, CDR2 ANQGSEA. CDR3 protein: CSVEMRLAGQAEQFF. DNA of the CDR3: TGCAGCGTTGAAATGCGACTAGCGGGACAGGCTGAGCAGTTCTTC.

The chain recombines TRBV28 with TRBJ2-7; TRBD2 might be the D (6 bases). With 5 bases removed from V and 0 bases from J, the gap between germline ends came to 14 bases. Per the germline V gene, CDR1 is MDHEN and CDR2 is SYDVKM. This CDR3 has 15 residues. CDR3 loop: CASSLTSRSSYEQYF. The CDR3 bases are TGTGCCAGCAGTCTTACTAGCCGGAGCTCCTACGAGCAGTACTTC.

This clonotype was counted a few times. CDR3 loop: CASARAGTGKETQYF. The CDR3 bases are TGTGCCAGCGCCCGGGCCGGGACAGGAAAAGAGACCCAGTACTTC. The V call is TRBV7-8, the J call TRBJ2-5; 8 bases align to TRBD1. This CDR3 is built from 15 residues. Germline CDR1 and CDR2: SGHVS and FQNEAQ. After removal of 8 bases from V and 3 bases from J, the junction contained 11 bases not matched to a gene.

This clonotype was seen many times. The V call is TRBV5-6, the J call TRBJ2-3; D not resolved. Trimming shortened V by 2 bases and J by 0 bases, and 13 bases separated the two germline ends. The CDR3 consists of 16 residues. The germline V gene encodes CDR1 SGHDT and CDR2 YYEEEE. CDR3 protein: CASSLGSWFSTDTQYF. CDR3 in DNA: TGTGCCAGCAGCTTAGGCTCGTGGTTTAGCACAGATACGCAGTATTTT.

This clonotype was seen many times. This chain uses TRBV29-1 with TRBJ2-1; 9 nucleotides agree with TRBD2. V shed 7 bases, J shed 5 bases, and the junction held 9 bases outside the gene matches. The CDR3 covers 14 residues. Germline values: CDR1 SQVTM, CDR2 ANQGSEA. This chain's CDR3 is CSAKAGGFNNEQFF. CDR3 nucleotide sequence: TGCAGCGCGAAAGCGGGGGGCTTTAACAATGAGCAGTTCTTC.

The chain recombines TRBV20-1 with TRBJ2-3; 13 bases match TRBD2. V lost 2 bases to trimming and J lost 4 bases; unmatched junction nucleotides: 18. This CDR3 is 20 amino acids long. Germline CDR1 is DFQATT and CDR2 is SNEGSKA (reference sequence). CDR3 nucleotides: TGCAGTGCTAGACACCAACTAGCGGGGGGGCGGTTAGAGGGGCCAGATACGCAGTATTTT. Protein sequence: CSARHQLAGGRLEGPDTQYF.

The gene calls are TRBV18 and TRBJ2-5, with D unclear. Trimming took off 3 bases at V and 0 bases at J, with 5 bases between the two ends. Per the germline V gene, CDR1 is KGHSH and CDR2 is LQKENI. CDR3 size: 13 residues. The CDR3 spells CASSPYDQETQYF. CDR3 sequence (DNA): TGTGCCAGCTCACCGTATGACCAAGAGACCCAGTACTTC.

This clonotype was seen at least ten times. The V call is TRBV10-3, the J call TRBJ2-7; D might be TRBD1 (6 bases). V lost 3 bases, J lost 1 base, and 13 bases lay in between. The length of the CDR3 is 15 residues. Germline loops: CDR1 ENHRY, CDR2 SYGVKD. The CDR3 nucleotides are TGTGCCATCAGTGACCCCGCAGGGGAATCCTACGAGCAGTACTTC. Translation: CAISDPAGESYEQYF.

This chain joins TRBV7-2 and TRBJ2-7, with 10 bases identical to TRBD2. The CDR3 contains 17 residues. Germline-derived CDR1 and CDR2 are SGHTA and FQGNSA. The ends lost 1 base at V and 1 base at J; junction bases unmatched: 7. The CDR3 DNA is TGTGCCAGCAGCTTAGGGCTAGCGGGAGTGGATTCCTACGAGCAGTACTTC. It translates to CASSLGLAGVDSYEQYF.

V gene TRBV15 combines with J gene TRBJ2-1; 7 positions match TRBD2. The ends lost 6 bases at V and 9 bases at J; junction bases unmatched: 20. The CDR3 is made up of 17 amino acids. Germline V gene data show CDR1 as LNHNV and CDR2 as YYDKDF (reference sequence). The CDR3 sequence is CATSSDLGGSFMVEQFF. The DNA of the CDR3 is TGTGCCACCAGTAGTGATTTGGGCGGGAGTTTTATGGTTGAGCAGTTCTTC.

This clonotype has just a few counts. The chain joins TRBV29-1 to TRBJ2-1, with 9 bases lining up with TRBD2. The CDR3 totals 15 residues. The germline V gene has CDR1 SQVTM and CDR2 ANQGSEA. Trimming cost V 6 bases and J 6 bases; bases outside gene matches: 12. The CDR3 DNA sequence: TGCAGCGTCCGTTTTAGCGGGAGTAGGGCCAATGAGCAGTTCTTC. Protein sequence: CSVRFSGSRANEQFF.

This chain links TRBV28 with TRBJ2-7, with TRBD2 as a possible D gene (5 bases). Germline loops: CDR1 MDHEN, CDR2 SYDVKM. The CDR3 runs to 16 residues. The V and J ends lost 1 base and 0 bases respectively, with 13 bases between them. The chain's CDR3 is CASSLLSLTSSYEQYF. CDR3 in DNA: TGTGCCAGCAGTTTATTGTCCCTAACTAGCTCCTACGAGCAGTACTTC. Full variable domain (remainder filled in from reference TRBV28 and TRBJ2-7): DVKVTQSSRYLVKRTGEKVFLECVQDMDHENMFWYRQDPGLGLRLIYFSYDVKMKEKGDIPEGYSVSREKKERFSLILESASTNQTSMYLCASSLLSLTSSYEQYFGPGTRLTVT.

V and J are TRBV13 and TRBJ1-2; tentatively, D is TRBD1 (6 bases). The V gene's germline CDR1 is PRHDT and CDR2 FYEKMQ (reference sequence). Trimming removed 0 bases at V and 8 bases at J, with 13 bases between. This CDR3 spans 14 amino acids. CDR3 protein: CASSLGTGQRGYTF. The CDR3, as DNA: TGTGCCAGCAGCTTAGGCACAGGGCAACGCGGCTACACCTTC.

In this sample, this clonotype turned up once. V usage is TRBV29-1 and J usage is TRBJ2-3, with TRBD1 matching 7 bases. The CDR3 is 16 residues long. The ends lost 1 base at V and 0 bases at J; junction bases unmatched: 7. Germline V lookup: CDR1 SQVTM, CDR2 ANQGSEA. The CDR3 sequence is CSVEGGTALSTDTQYF. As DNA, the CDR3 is TGCAGCGTTGAAGGTGGGACAGCGCTCAGCACAGATACGCAGTATTTT.

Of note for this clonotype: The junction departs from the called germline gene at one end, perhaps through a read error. CDR3 residues: CAGSQEGETQYF. The CDR3 DNA sequence: TGTGCCGGCAGCCAAGAAGGAGAGACCCAGTACTTC. The rearrangement uses TRBV4-2 and TRBJ2-5; D gene unclear. The CDR3 runs to 12 residues. Germline V gene data show CDR1 as LGHNA and CDR2 as YNFKEQ.

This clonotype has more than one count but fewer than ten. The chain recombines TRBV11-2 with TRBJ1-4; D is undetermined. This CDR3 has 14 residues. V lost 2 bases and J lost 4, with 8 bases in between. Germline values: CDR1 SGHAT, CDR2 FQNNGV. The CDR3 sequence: CASSLSWGNEKLFF. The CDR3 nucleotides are TGTGCCAGCAGCTTATCTTGGGGTAATGAAAAACTGTTTTTT.

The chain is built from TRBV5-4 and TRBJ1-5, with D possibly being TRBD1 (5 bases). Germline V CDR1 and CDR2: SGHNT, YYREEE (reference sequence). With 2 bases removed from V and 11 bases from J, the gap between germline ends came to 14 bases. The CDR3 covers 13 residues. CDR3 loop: CASSFYGGESQHF. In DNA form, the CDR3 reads TGTGCCAGCAGCTTCTACGGGGGGGAGTCCCAGCATTTT.